This T cell receptor beta chain was observed in a study of cytomegalovirus exposure and HLA in healthy donors. Points from the study as a whole: Evidence from a later analysis indicated that most CMV-associated TCR beta chains looked HLA-restricted.

Use of 60 Vbeta and 13 Jbeta primers characterized the PCR. Measured with immunoSEQ multiplex PCR; TCRdb has only the in-frame clones, and not every one. The table shows around 140,000 clones, with about 80% occurring only once. The V gene's germline CDR1 is MNHEY and CDR2 SMNVEV (reference sequence). V lost 6 bases to trimming and J lost 1 base; unmatched junction nucleotides: 7. CDR3 length: 15 amino acids. Details on this clone: Its antigen is currently unknown.

The chain combines TRBV27 with TRBJ2-3, with TRBD2 matching 7 bases. The specimen was PBMCs. The clonotype comes from a woman in her fifties or sixties in good health and CMV-seropositive. CDR3 loop: CASRPGEGGTDTQYF. For the CDR3, the DNA is TGTGCCAGCAGGCCGGGGGAGGGAGGCACAGATACGCAGTATTTT.